A single sample gave rise to the 9 T cell receptor beta chains below, sequenced in a study of cytomegalovirus exposure and HLA in healthy donors. This table comes from immunoSEQ multiplex PCR, and its TCRdb copy is limited to in-frame clones, with some not included. The sample records 260,000 or so clones, around 91% being singletons. The specimen was PBMCs. These receptors were taken from a woman aged 25 to 39 in good health and CMV-seronegative.

The chain carries TRBV11-3 and TRBJ2-1, with TRBD2 matching over 10 bases. The CDR3 has 15 amino acids. Germline assignment: CDR1 SGHNT and CDR2 YENEEA. Unmatched junction bases numbered 3, after V lost 1 base and J lost 6 bases. The CDR3 loop reads CASSLASGRGNEQFF. As DNA, the CDR3 is TGTGCCAGCAGCTTAGCCAGCGGGAGGGGCAATGAGCAGTTCTTC.

The J gene is TRBJ2-3, the V gene TRBV28, with D possibly TRBD2 on 5 matching bases. Trimming took 5 bases from V and 0 from J, leaving 15 bases between them. This CDR3 contains 16 residues. Germline lookup yields CDR1 MDHEN and CDR2 SYDVKM. CDR3 region: CASSRWTLLSTDTQYF. CDR3 DNA: TGTGCCAGCAGTCGTTGGACTTTACTTAGCACAGATACGCAGTATTTT.

The gene calls are TRBV6-1 and TRBJ2-1; D gene uncertain. This CDR3 comprises 15 residues. Looked up from germline, CDR1 is MNHNS and CDR2 is SASEGT. Trimming stripped 5 bases from V and 0 bases from J, with 11 bases between. This CDR3 is CASSSIWSSYNEQFF. The CDR3, as DNA: TGTGCCAGCAGTTCGATCTGGAGCTCCTACAATGAGCAGTTCTTC.

V is TRBV19 and J is TRBJ2-7; 8 positions match TRBD1. V lost 3 bases, J lost 2 bases, and 3 bases stayed unmatched. The CDR3 contains 14 residues. CDR1 and CDR2 from the germline V gene are LNHDA and SQIVND (reference sequence). The CDR3 region has the DNA TGTGCCAGTAGTATGGGGACAGGAACCTACGAGCAGTACTTC. It encodes CASSMGTGTYEQYF.

The V call is TRBV7-2, the J call TRBJ2-7; TRBD1 aligns across 8 bases. The CDR3 runs to 15 residues. Germline values: CDR1 SGHTA, CDR2 FQGNSA. V was pared by 4 bases and J by 2 bases, with 7 bases of the junction left unmatched. CDR3 amino acids: CASSSWTGQAYEQYF. The CDR3 nucleotides are TGTGCCAGCAGCTCCTGGACAGGGCAAGCCTACGAGCAGTACTTC.

The rearrangement joins TRBV7-9 to TRBJ2-5; no clear D. V lost 1 base, J lost 1 base, and 1 base lay in between. The length of the CDR3 is 12 residues. Germline V gene data show CDR1 as SEHNR and CDR2 as FQNEAQ (reference sequence). The CDR3 nucleotides read TGTGCCAGCAGCTTAGGCCAAGAGACCCAGTACTTC. It specifies CASSLGQETQYF.

The V gene is TRBV10-3, the J gene TRBJ2-7; the match to TRBD1 covers 8 bases. Looked up from germline, CDR1 is ENHRY and CDR2 is SYGVKD. The J segment lost 8 bases and the V segment lost 6 bases, leaving 9 bases of the junction unmatched. This CDR3 is 13 amino acids long. The CDR3 nucleotides read TGTGCCATCAGCACAGGACAGGGCCTTCAGCAGTACTTC. This codes for CAISTGQGLQQYF.

J is TRBJ2-3 and V is TRBV28; D call uncertain. The V gene lost 6 bases and the J gene lost 2 bases, with 6 bases spanning the gap. Germline CDR1 is MDHEN and CDR2 is SYDVKM. This CDR3 comprises 12 residues. CDR3 amino acids: CASSGATDTQYF. Written as DNA, the CDR3 is TGTGCCAGCAGCGGAGCCACAGATACGCAGTATTTT. The whole variable domain, filled in from reference TRBV28 and TRBJ2-3, reads DVKVTQSSRYLVKRTGEKVFLECVQDMDHENMFWYRQDPGLGLRLIYFSYDVKMKEKGDIPEGYSVSREKKERFSLILESASTNQTSMYLCASSGATDTQYFGPGTRLTVL.

In DNA form, the CDR3 reads TGTGCCAGCCTCGGGACTAGCGTTTATACGCAGTATTTT. Protein product: CASLGTSVYTQYF. The rearrangement links TRBV6-6 to TRBJ2-3, with 10 bases aligning to TRBD2. V lost 8 bases and J lost 7; bases outside the gene matches: 6. The germline gives CDR1 MNHNY, CDR2 SVGAGI (reference sequence). The CDR3 is made up of 13 amino acids.